The source of this T cell receptor (beta chain) is a study of T-cell reconstitution after alpha-beta-depleted transplantation in children. Study-wide findings and caveats: Diversity of TCRbeta at day 60 was high in some patients, arising from surviving recipient T cells and thymic progenitors.

Unique molecular identifiers were built into the TCRbeta library. TCRdb re-derived calls from the PCR reads in MiXCR, one entry per CDR3 protein. Found here are 600,000 to 800,000 distinct CDR3 sequences, around 13% of them singletons; the top ten hold 0.79%. This clonotype was seen only a few times. Its antigen is unknown. The sequence was collected from a girl aged 2 to 10 with congenital amegakaryocytic thrombocytopenia, due to receive a stem cell transplant. The input for sequencing was PBMCs, taken before TCRalphabeta/CD19-depleted stem cell transplant.

CDR3 DNA: TGCAGTGCTAGAGGTCTCTTAAATACGCAGTATTTT. This gives the protein CSARGLLNTQYF. The rearrangement links TRBV20-1 to TRBJ2-3, with D unresolved. Germline V gene lookup returns CDR1 DFQATT and CDR2 SNEGSKA (reference sequence). This CDR3 contains 12 residues. The V and J ends lost 1 base and 7 bases respectively, with 9 bases between them.